The 22 T cell receptor beta chains reported below all come from one sample, sequenced in a study of control samples from healthy donors and cancer patients (dated by TCRdb to 2020 to 2021). Library method: the immunoSEQ multiplex PCR assay. Sourced from immuneACCESS, this table was stored by TCRdb with only in-frame sequences that have V and J called. A share of the clones is absent; for the studies checked, an unresolved V gene accounts for under half, and the remainder has no known explanation. The sample contains approximately 79,000 clones, over 75% of them found a single time. The ten largest clones capture 7.2% of the sample. The sequenced material came from blood. Every receptor here comes from a man in his fifties or sixties in good health.

V is TRBV25-1 and J is TRBJ2-3; D remains unclear. Per germline, CDR1 MGHDK and CDR2 SYGVNS. This CDR3 region has 11 residues. Trimming stripped 4 bases from V and 6 bases from J, with 5 bases between. The CDR3 is CASSAGDTQYF. The DNA for the CDR3 is TGTGCCAGCAGTGCGGGTGATACGCAGTATTTT.

This rearrangement joins TRBV15 to TRBJ1-4, with D possibly being TRBD1 (6 bases). The germline gives CDR1 LNHNV, CDR2 YYDKDF (reference sequence). V was shortened by 5 bases and J by 6 bases, with 13 bases between the two germline ends. The CDR3 contains 14 residues. The CDR3 loop reads CATSLDSTHEKLFF. DNA of the CDR3: TGTGCCACCAGCCTGGACAGCACCCATGAAAAACTGTTTTTT.

This clone was observed once. The CDR3, as DNA: TGTGCCAGCAGTTTACCAGGGCACACTGAAGCTTTCTTT. Encoded protein: CASSLPGHTEAFF. The chain has TRBV27 and TRBJ1-1; possible D gene TRBD1, 5 bases. This CDR3 has 13 amino acids. The germline gives CDR1 MNHEY, CDR2 SMNVEV (reference sequence). The V end lost 2 bases, the J end lost 3 bases, and 7 bases lay between the germline ends.

This chain connects TRBV6-5 to TRBJ2-7; no definite D call. V was cut by 0 bases and J by 6 bases, with 9 bases left in between. The CDR3 runs to 13 residues. The V gene's germline CDR1 is MNHEY and CDR2 SVGAGI. The CDR3 sequence is CASSYSRGLEQYF. The CDR3 DNA reads TGTGCCAGCAGTTACTCGAGAGGCCTCGAGCAGTACTTC.

The V gene is TRBV7-9, the J gene TRBJ1-2; D is unresolved. The CDR3 spans 17 residues. Trimming took 5 bases from V and 2 from J, leaving 21 bases between them. In germline, CDR1 is SEHNR, CDR2 FQNEAQ (reference sequence). The CDR3 sequence: CASSDPSGRVKNYGYTF. The CDR3 region has the DNA TGTGCCAGCAGCGATCCCTCGGGAAGGGTAAAAAACTATGGCTACACCTTC.

This rearrangement joins TRBV9 to TRBJ1-6; D perhaps matches TRBD1 (5 bases). This CDR3 contains 13 residues. Germline values: CDR1 SGDLS, CDR2 YYNGEE. Trimming cost V 7 bases and J 8 bases, with 13 bases left between them. The CDR3 reads CASEQRRDSPLHF. The CDR3 region has the DNA TGTGCCAGCGAGCAGCGCAGGGATTCACCCCTCCACTTT.

The rearrangement joins TRBV5-6 to TRBJ2-1; 11 bases line up with TRBD2. With 4 bases clipped from V and 3 bases from J, the junction kept 12 bases outside the gene matches. The CDR3 contains 18 residues. Germline V lookup: CDR1 SGHDT, CDR2 YYEEEE. CDR3 DNA sequence: TGTGCCAGCAGCGCCCCATGGCACCTAGCGGGGGGCTACAATGAGCAGTTCTTC. It specifies CASSAPWHLAGGYNEQFF.

The J gene is TRBJ1-5, the V gene TRBV6-5; 7 nucleotides match TRBD1. The germline CDR1 and CDR2 sequences are MNHEY and SVGAGI. J gave up 6 bases and V 4 bases, and 6 bases lay outside the gene matches. The CDR3 has 14 amino acids. The CDR3 is CASSSGGGGQPQHF. The DNA of the CDR3 is TGTGCCAGCAGTTCAGGAGGGGGCGGTCAGCCCCAGCATTTT.

The genes are TRBV5-1 and TRBJ2-1, with 8 nucleotides matching TRBD1. Germline V gene data show CDR1 as SGHRS and CDR2 as YFSETQ. This CDR3 is 13 amino acids long. V lost 4 bases, J lost 8 bases, and 5 bases stayed unmatched. The CDR3 reads CASSRSGGDEQFF. As DNA, the CDR3 is TGCGCCAGCAGCCGGTCAGGGGGCGATGAGCAGTTCTTC. Combining the CDR3 with reference TRBV5-1 and TRBJ2-1 gives the whole variable domain KAGVTQTPRYLIKTRGQQVTLSCSPISGHRSVSWYQQTPGQGLQFLFEYFSETQRNKGNFPGRFSGRQFSNSRSEMNVSTLELGDSALYLCASSRSGGDEQFFGPGTRLTVL.

This rearrangement joins TRBV5-1 to TRBJ2-3, with a possible D match to TRBD2 (5 bases). V dropped 1 base and J dropped 4 bases, with 10 bases sitting between them. The germline CDR1 and CDR2 sequences are SGHRS and YFSETQ. This CDR3 contains 14 residues. In DNA form, the CDR3 reads TGCGCCAGCAGCTTGTCGAGGGAATCAGATACGCAGTATTTT. Translation: CASSLSRESDTQYF.

The V call is TRBV3-1 (or the pseudogene TRBV3-2), the J call TRBJ2-2; weak D call: TRBD1 (6 bases). Germline CDR1 LGHDT, CDR2 YNNKEL (reference sequence). The CDR3 has 16 amino acids. The V and J ends lost 2 bases and 0 bases respectively, with 10 bases between them. CDR3 region: CASSQLQGSNTGELFF. The CDR3 DNA is TGTGCCAGCAGCCAACTACAGGGTTCGAACACCGGGGAGCTGTTTTTT.

V gene TRBV24-1 combines with J gene TRBJ2-5, with a weak D call TRBD1 (6 bases). Trimming pared 3 bases from V and 5 bases from J, leaving 21 bases between. The V gene's germline CDR1 is KGHDR and CDR2 SFDVKD. There are 17 residues in the CDR3. The CDR3 region is CATSDTTGPGSGETQYF. CDR3 nucleotide sequence: TGTGCCACCAGTGATACTACAGGGCCAGGCTCAGGGGAGACCCAGTACTTC.

This clone was seen only a few times. The V and J genes are TRBV19 and TRBJ1-2; TRBD1 is a possible D gene (6 bases). The germline gives CDR1 LNHDA, CDR2 SQIVND (reference sequence). The ends were cut back, 3 bases at V and 0 bases at J, with 14 bases in the middle. The CDR3 spans 16 residues. CDR3 nucleotide sequence: TGTGCCAGTAGTATGACAGGTACAATCGCTAACTATGGCTACACCTTC. Residues: CASSMTGTIANYGYTF.

The rearrangement links TRBV30 to TRBJ1-1, with 7 bases fitting TRBD1. Germline V gene sequence: CDR1 GTSNPN, CDR2 SVGIG (reference sequence). Losses at the gene ends were 2 bases for V and 4 bases for J; bases not matched to a gene: 4. This CDR3 contains 13 residues. The CDR3 nucleotides are TGTGCCTGGAGTACTCAGGGGGGCACTGAAGCTTTCTTT. This gives the protein CAWSTQGGTEAFF.

This chain joins TRBV2 and TRBJ2-7; 7 nucleotides align to TRBD2. J gave up 5 bases and V 6 bases, and 4 bases lay outside the gene matches. The CDR3 extends over 12 amino acids. Germline CDR1 reads SNHLY; CDR2 reads FYNNEI. CDR3: CASRGDYHEQYF. The CDR3 DNA reads as TGTGCCAGCAGGGGGGACTACCACGAGCAGTACTTC.

The chain employs TRBV11-2 and TRBJ1-3; no clear D. Germline lookup yields CDR1 SGHAT and CDR2 FQNNGV. V lost 1 base and J 0 bases, leaving 13 bases between the germline ends. There are 17 residues in the CDR3. The CDR3: CASSLGYREFSGNTIYF. The CDR3 DNA follows: TGTGCCAGCAGCTTAGGCTACAGAGAGTTCTCTGGAAACACCATATATTTT.

V gene TRBV6-5 combines with J gene TRBJ1-5, with no clear D. CDR1 is MNHEY and CDR2 is SVGAGI in the germline V gene. Trimming cost V 8 bases and J 0 bases, with 8 bases left between them. The CDR3 length is 13 residues. The CDR3 is CASGLYSNQPQHF. Here the CDR3 DNA reads TGTGCCAGCGGGTTATATAGCAATCAGCCCCAGCATTTT.

The CDR3 region is CASSDRGLAGGPGELFF. In nucleotides, the CDR3 is TGTGCCAGCAGTGATAGGGGACTAGCGGGGGGACCCGGGGAGCTGTTTTTT. The chain combines TRBV25-1 with TRBJ2-2; 15 nucleotides match TRBD2. The CDR3 is made up of 17 amino acids. Germline V gene data show CDR1 as MGHDK and CDR2 as SYGVNS. The trim removed 3 bases at V and 6 bases at J, leaving 5 bases unmatched.

The chain is built from TRBV25-1 and TRBJ1-1, with D tentatively TRBD1 (5 bases). Germline CDR1 reads MGHDK; CDR2 reads SYGVNS. V dropped 6 bases and J dropped 3 bases, with 14 bases sitting between them. The CDR3 spans 14 residues. The CDR3 reads CASSGPGGYTEAFF. Written as DNA, the CDR3 is TGTGCCAGCAGCGGCCCCGGGGGGTACACTGAAGCTTTCTTT.

This chain uses TRBV15 with TRBJ2-4; D not certain. The V end was cut by 0 bases, the J end by 6 bases, with 9 bases between. The CDR3 loop spans 14 amino acids. From germline, CDR1 is LNHNV and CDR2 YYDKDF (reference sequence). For the CDR3, the DNA is TGTGCCACCAGCAGAGAACGTGACGGAAACATTCAGTACTTC. Its protein product is CATSRERDGNIQYF.

This sequence joins TRBV7-9 and TRBJ2-5, with D possibly TRBD1 on 5 matching bases. Germline V gene lookup returns CDR1 SEHNR and CDR2 FQNEAQ (reference sequence). Trimming took 3 bases from V and 3 from J, leaving 11 bases between them. The CDR3 has 14 amino acids. The CDR3: CASSFKTVKETQYF. The DNA for the CDR3 is TGTGCCAGCAGCTTTAAGACAGTCAAAGAGACCCAGTACTTC.

V is TRBV27 and J is TRBJ2-7; a possible D gene is TRBD1 (6 bases). CDR1 MNHEY and CDR2 SMNVEV come from the germline V gene (reference sequence). This CDR3 has 18 amino acids. V was shortened by 3 bases and J by 4 bases, with 25 bases between the two germline ends. CDR3 nucleotides: TGTGCCAGCAGTTTCCGGAAAATGCCGGGACAAGAGATTTACGAGCAGTACTTC. Protein sequence: CASSFRKMPGQEIYEQYF.